This T cell receptor (beta chain) appears in the sequencing data of a study of blood T cell repertoires in COVID-19. Study background: PBMCs, B-cell-depleted T cells, or T cells were the source of the cDNA or gDNA that made up the material.

With 0 bases removed from V and 1 base from J, the gap between germline ends came to 8 bases. Germline V gene lookup returns CDR1 SGDLS and CDR2 YYNGEE. CDR3 length equals 15 residues. Living in under 30 US areas, the participants were between 18 and 89 years of age. The study assigned cohorts using participant-reported clinical history. This clone has just one count. This CDR3 is also generated by other DNA sequences in the sample. Assay: immunoSEQ multiplex PCR; the TCRdb copy retains only in-frame clones and omits some. Found here are 150,000 to 200,000 clones, 80% of them singletons; the top ten hold approximately 15%.

The clonotype was recovered from a man aged 60 to 75 who had been exposed to COVID-19. The sample was PBMCs or T cells enriched from blood (not recorded which). This sequence joins TRBV9 and TRBJ2-1; weak D call: TRBD2 (6 bases). Here the CDR3 DNA reads TGTGCCAGCAGCGTAGACGGGGGTTCCTACAATGAGCAGTTCTTC. Translating it yields CASSVDGGSYNEQFF.